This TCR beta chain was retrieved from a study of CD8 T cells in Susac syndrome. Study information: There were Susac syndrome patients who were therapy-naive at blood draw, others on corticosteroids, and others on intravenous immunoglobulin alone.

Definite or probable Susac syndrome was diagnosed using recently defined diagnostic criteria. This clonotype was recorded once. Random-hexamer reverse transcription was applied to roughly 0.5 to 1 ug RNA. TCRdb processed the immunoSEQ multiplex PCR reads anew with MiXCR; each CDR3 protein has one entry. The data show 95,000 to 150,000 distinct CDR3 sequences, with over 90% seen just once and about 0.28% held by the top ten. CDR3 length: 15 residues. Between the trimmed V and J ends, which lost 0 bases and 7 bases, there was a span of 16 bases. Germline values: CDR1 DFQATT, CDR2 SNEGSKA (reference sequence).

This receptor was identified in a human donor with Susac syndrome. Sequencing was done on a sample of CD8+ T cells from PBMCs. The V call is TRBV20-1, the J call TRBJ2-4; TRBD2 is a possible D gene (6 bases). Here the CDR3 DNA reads TGCAGTGCTAGAGATCGAGGAGGGCTCGGGAACATTCAGTACTTC. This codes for CSARDRGGLGNIQYF.